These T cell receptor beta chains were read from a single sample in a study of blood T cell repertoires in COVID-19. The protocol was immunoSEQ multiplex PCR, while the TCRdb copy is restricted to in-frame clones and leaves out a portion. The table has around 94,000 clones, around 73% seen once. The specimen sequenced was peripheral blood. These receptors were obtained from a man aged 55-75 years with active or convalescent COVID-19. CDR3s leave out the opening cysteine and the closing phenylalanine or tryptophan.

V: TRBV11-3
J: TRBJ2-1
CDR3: ASSPPSGVEQF

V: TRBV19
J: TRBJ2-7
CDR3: ASSTQRDFYEQY

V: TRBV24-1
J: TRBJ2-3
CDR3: ATRAGTTLTDTQY

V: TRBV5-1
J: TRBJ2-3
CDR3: ASSGTSSSTDTQY

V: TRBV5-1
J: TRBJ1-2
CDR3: ASSFAGIAHGYT

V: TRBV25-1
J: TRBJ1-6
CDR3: ASRTELNSPLH

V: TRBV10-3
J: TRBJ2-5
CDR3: AISAVGQGGETQY

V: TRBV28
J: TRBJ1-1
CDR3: ASRKEGLMNTEAF

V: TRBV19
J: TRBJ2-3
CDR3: ASTPGEVFGDTQY

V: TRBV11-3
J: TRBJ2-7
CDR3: ASSPPGVRDGEQY

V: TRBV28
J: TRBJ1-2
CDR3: ASSFRPQTGAYGYT

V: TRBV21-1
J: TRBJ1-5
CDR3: ASLQPDGGGIVSNQPQH

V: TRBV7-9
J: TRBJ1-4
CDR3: ASSLVGAQGKLF

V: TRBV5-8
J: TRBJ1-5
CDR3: ASSLHRGVNSNQPQH

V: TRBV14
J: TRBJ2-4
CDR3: ASSHGRGLAKNIQY

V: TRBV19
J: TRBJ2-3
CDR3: ASSIIGRTDTQY

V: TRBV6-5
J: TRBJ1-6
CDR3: ASSSVGGGGSPLH

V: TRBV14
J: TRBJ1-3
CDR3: ASSQGVSRDISGNTIY

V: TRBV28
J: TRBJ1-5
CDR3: ASSKQGASQPQH

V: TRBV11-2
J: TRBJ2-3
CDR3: ASSRQGAFYQDTQY

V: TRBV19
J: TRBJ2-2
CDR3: ASSTSGTNTGELF

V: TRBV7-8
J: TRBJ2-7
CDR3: ASSLRDRAYEQY

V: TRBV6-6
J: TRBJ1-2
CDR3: ASSAGTVNYGYT

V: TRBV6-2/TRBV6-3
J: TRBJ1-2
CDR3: ASSYGQVNWHGYT

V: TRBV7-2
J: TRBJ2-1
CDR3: ASSLGSQPSYNEQF

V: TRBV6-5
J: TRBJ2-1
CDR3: ARQAIHSYNEQF

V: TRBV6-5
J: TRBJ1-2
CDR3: ASTRGRLNYGYT

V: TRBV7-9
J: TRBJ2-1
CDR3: ASSLALAGYNEQF

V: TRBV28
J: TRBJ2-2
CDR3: ASSLNGGRELF

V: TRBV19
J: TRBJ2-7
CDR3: ASRSPGTASYEQY

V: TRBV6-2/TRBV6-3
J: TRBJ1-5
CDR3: ASSPSNNQPQH

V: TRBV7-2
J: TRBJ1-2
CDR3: ASPRTRTGNYGYT

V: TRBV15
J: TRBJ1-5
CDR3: ATSRDPPAYSNQPQH

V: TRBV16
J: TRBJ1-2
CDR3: ASSPEDRVRWYGYT

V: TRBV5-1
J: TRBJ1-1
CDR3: ASSLESLETEAF

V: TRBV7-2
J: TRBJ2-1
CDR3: ASSLPEGGYNEQF

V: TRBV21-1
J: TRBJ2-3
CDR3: ASSKSSSGSDWDTQY

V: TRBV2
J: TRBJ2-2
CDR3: ASTQAGGPAGELF

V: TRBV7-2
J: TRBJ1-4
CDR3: ASSPWTGFEKLF

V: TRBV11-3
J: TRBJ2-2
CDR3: ASSFSVILTGELF

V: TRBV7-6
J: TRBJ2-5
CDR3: ASSVGTSGIRETQY

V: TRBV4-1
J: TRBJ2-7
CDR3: ASSHDQGSSYEQY

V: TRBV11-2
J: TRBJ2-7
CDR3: ASSLAQGWGGQY

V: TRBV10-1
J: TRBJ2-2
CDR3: ASSDTGGTGELF

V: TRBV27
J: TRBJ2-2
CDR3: ASLGQGDTGELF

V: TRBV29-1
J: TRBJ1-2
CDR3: SVGGQGQDGYT

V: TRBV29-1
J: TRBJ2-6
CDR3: SVEVQNSGANVLT

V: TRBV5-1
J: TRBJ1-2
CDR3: ASNPGENYGYT

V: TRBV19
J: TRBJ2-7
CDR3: ASSMDRGRDEQY

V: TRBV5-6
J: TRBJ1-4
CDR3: ASSLTESNEKLF